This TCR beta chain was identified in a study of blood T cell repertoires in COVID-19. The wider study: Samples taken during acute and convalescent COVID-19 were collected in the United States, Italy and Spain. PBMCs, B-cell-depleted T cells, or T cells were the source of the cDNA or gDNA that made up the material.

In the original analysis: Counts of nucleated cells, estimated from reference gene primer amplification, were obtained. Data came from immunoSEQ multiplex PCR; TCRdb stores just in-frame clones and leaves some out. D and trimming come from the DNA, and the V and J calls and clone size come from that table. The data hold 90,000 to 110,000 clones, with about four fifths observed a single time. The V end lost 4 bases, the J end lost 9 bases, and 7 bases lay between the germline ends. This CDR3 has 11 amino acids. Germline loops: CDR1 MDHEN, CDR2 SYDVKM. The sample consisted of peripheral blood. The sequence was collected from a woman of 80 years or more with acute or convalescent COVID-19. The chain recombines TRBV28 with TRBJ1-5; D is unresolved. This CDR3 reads CASSYDRPQHF. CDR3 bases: TGTGCCAGCAGTTACGATAGGCCCCAGCATTTT.